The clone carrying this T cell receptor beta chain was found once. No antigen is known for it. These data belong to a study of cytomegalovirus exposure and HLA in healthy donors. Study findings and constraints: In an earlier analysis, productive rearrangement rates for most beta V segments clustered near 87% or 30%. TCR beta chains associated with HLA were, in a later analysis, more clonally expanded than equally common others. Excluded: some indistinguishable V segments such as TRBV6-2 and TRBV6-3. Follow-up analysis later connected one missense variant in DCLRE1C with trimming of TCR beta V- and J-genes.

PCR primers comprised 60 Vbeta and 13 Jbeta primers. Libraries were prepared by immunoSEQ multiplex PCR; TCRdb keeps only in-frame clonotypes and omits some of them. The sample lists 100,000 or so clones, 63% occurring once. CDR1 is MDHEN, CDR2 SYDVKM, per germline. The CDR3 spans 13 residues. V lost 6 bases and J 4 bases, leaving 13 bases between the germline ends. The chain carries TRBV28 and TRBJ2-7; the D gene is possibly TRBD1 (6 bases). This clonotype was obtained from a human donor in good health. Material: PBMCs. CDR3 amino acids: CASSLAGEYEQYF. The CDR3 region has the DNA TGTGCCAGCAGCCTAGCAGGGGAGTACGAGCAGTACTTC. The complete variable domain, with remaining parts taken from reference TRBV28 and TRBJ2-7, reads DVKVTQSSRYLVKRTGEKVFLECVQDMDHENMFWYRQDPGLGLRLIYFSYDVKMKEKGDIPEGYSVSREKKERFSLILESASTNQTSMYLCASSLAGEYEQYFGPGTRLTVT.